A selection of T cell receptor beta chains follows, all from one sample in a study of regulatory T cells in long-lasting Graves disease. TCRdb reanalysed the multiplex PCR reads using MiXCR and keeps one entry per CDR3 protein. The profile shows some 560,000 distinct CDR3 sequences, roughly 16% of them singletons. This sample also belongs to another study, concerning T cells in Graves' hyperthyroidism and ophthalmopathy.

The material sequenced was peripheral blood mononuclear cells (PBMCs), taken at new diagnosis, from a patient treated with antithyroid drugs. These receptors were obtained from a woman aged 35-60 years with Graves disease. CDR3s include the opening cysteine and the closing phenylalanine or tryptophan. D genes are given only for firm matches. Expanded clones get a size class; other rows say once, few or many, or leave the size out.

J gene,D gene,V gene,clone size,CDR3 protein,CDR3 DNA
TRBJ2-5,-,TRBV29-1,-,CSASAGQGETQYF,TGCAGCGCCTCCGCCGGCCAAGGGGAGACCCAGTACTTC
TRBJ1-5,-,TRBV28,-,CASSLVAGDANQPQHF,TGTGCCAGCAGCTTAGTTGCGGGGGACGCCAATCAGCCCCAGCATTTT
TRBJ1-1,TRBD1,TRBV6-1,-,CATPTGISTEAFF,TGTGCCACCCCGACAGGGATTAGCACTGAAGCTTTCTTT
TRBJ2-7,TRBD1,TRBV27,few,CASSASGQGLKEQYF,TGTGCCAGCAGTGCCTCGGGACAGGGGTTGAAAGAGCAGTACTTC
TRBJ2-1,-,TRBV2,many,CASSEPLSGIHEQFF,TGTGCCAGCAGTGAACCTCTTAGCGGCATCCATGAGCAGTTCTTC
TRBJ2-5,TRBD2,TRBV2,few,CASSDQRTSGAAEYF,TGTGCCAGCAGCGACCAGAGGACTAGCGGGGCGGCCGAATACTTC
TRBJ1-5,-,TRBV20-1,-,CSARERGRTSNQPQHF,TGCAGTGCTAGAGAACGAGGTAGGACTAGCAATCAGCCCCAGCATTTT
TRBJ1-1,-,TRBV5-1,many,CASSFTGTTNTEAFF,TGCGCCAGCAGCTTTACAGGAACAACTAACACTGAAGCTTTCTTT
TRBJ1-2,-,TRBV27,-,CASSSDQTGVYGYTF,TGTGCCAGCAGTTCAGATCAGACAGGAGTCTATGGCTACACCTTC
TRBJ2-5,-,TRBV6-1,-,CATLAGWETQYF,TGTGCCACCCTGGCGGGTTGGGAGACCCAGTACTTC
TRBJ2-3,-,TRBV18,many,CASSPPVIADTQYF,TGTGCCAGCTCACCACCGGTGATCGCAGATACGCAGTATTTT
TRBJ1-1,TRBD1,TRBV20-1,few,CSARADRALISEAFF,TGCAGTGCTAGAGCCGACAGGGCTTTGATATCTGAAGCTTTCTTT
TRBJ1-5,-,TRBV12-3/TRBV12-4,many,CASSLGGTSNQPQHF,TGCGCCAGCAGCTTGGGAGGGACTAGCAATCAGCCCCAGCATTTT
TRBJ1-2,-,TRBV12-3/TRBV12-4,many,CASSLTPYGYTF,TGTGCCAGCAGCCTTACCCCTTATGGCTACACCTTC
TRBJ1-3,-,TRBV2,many,CASSERQVLSGNTIYF,TGTGCCAGCAGTGAGAGACAGGTTTTATCTGGAAACACCATATATTTT
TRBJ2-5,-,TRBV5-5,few,CASSLARLEETQYF,TGTGCCAGCAGCTTGGCCCGGCTGGAAGAGACCCAGTACTTC
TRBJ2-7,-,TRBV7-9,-,CASSSGTSEQYF,TGTGCCAGCAGCTCCGGGACAAGCGAGCAGTACTTC
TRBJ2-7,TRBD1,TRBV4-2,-,CASSPRDSREQYF,TGTGCCAGCAGCCCCCGGGACAGTCGCGAGCAGTACTTC
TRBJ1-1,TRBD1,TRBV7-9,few,CASSSSPGGYTEAFF,TGTGCCAGCAGCTCTTCCCCAGGGGGGTATACTGAAGCTTTCTTT
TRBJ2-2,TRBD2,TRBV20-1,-,CSAGTGGGELFF,TGCAGTGCCGGGACGGGGGGCGGGGAGCTGTTTTTT
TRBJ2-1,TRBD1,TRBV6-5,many,CASSYSGPRQGWNEQFF,TGTGCCAGCAGTTACTCAGGTCCGCGACAGGGATGGAATGAGCAGTTCTTC
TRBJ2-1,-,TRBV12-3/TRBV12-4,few,CASRRTYNEQFF,TGTGCCAGCCGGAGAACCTACAATGAGCAGTTCTTC
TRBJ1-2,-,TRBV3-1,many,CASSQEATPVGGYTF,TGTGCCAGCAGCCAAGAGGCGACGCCCGTTGGGGGCTACACCTTC
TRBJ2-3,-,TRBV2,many,CASSEDGGGDTQYF,TGTGCCAGCAGTGAAGACGGGGGAGGAGATACGCAGTATTTT
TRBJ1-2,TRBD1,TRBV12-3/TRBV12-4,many,CATRDSWANYGYTF,TGTGCCACCAGGGACAGCTGGGCGAACTATGGCTACACCTTC
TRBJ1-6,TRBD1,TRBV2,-,CASSFQDREELGSPLHF,TGTGCCAGCAGCTTCCAGGACAGGGAAGAACTGGGTTCACCCCTCCACTTT
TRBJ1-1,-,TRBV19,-,CASSVKLNTEAFF,TGTGCCAGTAGTGTTAAATTGAACACTGAAGCTTTCTTT
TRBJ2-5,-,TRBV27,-,CASSLGPLSGGESHYF,TGTGCCAGCAGTTTAGGCCCGCTGAGCGGTGGGGAGAGCCATTACTTC
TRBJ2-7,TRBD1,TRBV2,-,CASGRPDRGYEQYF,TGTGCCAGCGGCCGCCCGGACAGGGGTTACGAGCAGTACTTC
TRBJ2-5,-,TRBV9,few,CASSSPAGAVRQETQYF,TGTGCCAGCAGCTCACCGGCGGGCGCGGTACGGCAAGAGACCCAGTACTTC
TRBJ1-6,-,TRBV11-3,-,CASSLKSDRPLSPLHF,TGTGCCAGCAGCTTAAAATCAGATAGGCCTCTCTCGCCCCTCCACTTT
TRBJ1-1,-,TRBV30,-,CALIMWSNFEAFF,TGTGCCTTGATAATGTGGAGTAATTTTGAAGCTTTCTTT
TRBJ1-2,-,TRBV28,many,CASSSSRNYGYTF,TGTGCCAGCAGTTCTAGTCGGAACTATGGCTACACCTTC
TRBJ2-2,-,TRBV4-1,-,CASSQETGTGELFF,TGCGCCAGCAGCCAAGAAACCGGGACCGGGGAGCTGTTTTTT
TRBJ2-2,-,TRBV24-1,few,CATSDFMTGELFF,TGTGCCACCAGTGATTTCATGACCGGGGAGCTGTTTTTT